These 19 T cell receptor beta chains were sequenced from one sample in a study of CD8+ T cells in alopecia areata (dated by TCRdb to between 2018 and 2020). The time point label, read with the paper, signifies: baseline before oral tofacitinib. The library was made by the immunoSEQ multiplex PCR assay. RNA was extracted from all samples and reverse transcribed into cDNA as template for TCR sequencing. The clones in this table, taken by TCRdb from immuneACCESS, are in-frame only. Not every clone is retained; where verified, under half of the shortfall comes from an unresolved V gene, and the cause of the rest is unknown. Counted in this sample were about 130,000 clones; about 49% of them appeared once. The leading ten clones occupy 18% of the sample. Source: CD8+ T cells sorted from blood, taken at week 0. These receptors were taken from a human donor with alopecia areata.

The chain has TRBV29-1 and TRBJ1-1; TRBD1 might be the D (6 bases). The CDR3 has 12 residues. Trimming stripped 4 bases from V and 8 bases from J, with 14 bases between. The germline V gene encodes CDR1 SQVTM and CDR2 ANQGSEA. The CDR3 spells CSVVAGAGEAFF. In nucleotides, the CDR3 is TGCAGCGTTGTGGCGGGGGCTGGAGAAGCTTTCTTT.

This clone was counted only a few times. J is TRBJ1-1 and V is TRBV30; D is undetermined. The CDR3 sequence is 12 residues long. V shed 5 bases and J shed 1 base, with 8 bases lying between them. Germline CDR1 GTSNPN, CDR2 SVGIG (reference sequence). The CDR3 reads CAWLPRNTEAFF. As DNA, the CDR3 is TGTGCCTGGTTACCTCGGAACACTGAAGCTTTCTTT.

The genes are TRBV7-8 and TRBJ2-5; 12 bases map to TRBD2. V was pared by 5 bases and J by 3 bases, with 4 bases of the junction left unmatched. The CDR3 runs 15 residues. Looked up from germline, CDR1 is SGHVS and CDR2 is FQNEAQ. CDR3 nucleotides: TGTGCCAGCAGCGCACTAGCGGGGGGTGAAGAGACCCAGTACTTC. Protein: CASSALAGGEETQYF.

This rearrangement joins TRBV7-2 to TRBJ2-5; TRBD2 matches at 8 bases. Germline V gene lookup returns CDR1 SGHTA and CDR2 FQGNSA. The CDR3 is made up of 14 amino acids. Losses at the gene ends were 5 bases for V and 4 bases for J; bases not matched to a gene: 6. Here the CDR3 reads CASSPSGGGETQYF. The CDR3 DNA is TGTGCCAGCAGCCCAAGCGGGGGCGGAGAGACCCAGTACTTC.

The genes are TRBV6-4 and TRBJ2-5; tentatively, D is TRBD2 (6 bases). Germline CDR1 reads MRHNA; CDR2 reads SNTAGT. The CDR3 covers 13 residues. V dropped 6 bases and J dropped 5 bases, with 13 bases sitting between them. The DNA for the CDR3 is TGTGCCAGCAGCTCACTAGGAGGGGAGACCCAGTACTTC. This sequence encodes CASSSLGGETQYF.

The CDR3 DNA reads TGTGCCAGCAGTGGACTAGCGGGGGGGCCAGAGACCCAGTACTTC. Translation: CASSGLAGGPETQYF. The chain carries TRBV6-5 and TRBJ2-5; 15 nucleotides align to TRBD2. Germline lookup yields CDR1 MNHEY and CDR2 SVGAGI. V shed 5 bases and J 4 bases; nucleotides not matched to a gene: 2. The CDR3 is 15 amino acids.

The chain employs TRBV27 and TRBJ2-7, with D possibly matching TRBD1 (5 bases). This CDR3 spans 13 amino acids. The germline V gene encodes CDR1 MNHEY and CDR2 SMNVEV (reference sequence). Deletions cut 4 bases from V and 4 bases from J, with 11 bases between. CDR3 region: CASSYQGGYEQYF. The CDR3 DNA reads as TGTGCCAGCAGTTACCAGGGTGGGTACGAGCAGTACTTC.

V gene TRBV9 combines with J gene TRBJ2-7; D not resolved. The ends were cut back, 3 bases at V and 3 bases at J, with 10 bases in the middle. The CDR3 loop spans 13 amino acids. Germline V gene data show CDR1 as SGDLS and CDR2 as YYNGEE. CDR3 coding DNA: TGTGCCAGCAGCGCCGGGCTTAACTACGAGCAGTACTTC. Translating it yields CASSAGLNYEQYF.

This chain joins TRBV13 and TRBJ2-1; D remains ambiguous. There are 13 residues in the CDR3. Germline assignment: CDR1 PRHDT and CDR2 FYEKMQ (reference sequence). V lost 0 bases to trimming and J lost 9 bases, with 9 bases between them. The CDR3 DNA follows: TGTGCCAGCAGCTTAGGGGATCTAAGTGAGCAGTTCTTC. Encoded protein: CASSLGDLSEQFF.

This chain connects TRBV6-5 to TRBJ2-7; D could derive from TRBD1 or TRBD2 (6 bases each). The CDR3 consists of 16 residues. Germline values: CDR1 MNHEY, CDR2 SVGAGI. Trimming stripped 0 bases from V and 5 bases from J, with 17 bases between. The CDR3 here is CASSYSQGRKLDEQYF. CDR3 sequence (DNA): TGTGCCAGCAGTTACTCTCAGGGGAGGAAATTGGACGAGCAGTACTTC.

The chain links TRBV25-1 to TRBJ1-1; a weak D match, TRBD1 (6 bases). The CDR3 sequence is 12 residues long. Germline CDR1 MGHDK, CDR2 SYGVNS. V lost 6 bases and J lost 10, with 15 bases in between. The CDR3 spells CASSWEGELAFF. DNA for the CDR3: TGTGCCAGCAGCTGGGAGGGGGAACTAGCTTTCTTT.

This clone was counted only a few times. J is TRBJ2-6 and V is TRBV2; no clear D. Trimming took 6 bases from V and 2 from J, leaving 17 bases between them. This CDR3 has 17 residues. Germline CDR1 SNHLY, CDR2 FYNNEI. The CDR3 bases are TGTGCCAGCAGGCCCAGGTTACCAGTCACTGGGGCCAACGTCCTGACTTTC. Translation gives CASRPRLPVTGANVLTF. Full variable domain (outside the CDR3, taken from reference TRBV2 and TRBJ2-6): EPEVTQTPSHQVTQMGQEVILRCVPISNHLYFYWYRQILGQKVEFLVSFYNNEISEKSEIFDDQFSVERPDGSNFTLKIRSTKLEDSAMYFCASRPRLPVTGANVLTFGAGSRLTVL.

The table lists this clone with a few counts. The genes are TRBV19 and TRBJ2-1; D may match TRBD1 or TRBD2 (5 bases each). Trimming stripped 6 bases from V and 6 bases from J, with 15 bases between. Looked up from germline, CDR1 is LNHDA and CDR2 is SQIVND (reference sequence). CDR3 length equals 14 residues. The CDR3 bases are TGTGCCAGTAGCTTCGGCGAGGGGCCCAATGAGCAGTTCTTC. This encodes CASSFGEGPNEQFF.

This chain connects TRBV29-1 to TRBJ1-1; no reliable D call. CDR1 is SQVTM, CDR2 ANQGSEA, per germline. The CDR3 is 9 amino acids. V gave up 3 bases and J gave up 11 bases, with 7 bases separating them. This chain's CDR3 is CSVERWAFF. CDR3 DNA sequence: TGCAGCGTTGAGAGGTGGGCTTTCTTT.

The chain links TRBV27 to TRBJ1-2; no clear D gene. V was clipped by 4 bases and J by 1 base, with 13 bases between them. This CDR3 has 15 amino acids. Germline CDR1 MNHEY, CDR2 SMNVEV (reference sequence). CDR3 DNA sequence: TGTGCCAGCAGTTCCCCCTCGACTGATAACTATGGCTACACCTTC. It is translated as CASSSPSTDNYGYTF.

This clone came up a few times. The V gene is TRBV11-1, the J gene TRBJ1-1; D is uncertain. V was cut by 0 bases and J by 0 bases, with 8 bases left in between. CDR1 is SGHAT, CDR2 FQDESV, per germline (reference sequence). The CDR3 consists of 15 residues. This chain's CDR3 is CASSLARRLNTEAFF. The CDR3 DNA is TGTGCCAGCAGCTTAGCGCGAAGACTGAACACTGAAGCTTTCTTT.

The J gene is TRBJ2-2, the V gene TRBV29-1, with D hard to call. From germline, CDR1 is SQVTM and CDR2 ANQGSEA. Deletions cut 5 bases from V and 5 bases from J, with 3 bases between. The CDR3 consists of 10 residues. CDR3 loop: CSVQTGELFF. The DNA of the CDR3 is TGCAGCGTTCAAACCGGGGAGCTGTTTTTT.

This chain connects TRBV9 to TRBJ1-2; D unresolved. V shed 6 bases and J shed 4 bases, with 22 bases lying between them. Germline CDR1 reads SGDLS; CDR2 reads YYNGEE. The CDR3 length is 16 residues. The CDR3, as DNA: TGTGCCAGCAACCCGGTCGTGGAGATTCCCCTCTATGGCTACACCTTC. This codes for CASNPVVEIPLYGYTF.

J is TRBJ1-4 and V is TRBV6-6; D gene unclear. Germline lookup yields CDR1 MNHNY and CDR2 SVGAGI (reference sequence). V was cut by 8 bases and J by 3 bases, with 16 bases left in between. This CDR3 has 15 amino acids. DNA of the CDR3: TGTGCCAGCGCCTGGGGTGCAGCAGCTAATGAAAAACTGTTTTTT. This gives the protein CASAWGAAANEKLFF.